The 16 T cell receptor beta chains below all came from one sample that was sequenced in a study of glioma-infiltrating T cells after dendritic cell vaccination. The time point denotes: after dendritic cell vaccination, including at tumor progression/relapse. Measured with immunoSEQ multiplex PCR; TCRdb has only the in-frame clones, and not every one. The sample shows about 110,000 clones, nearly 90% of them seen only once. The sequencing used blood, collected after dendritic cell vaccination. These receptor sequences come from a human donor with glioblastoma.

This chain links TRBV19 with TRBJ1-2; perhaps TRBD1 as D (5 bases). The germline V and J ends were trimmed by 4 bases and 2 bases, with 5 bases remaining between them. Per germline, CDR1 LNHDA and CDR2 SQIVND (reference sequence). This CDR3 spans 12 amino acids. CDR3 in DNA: TGTGCCAGTAGTAGACAGAACTATGGCTACACCTTC. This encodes CASSRQNYGYTF.

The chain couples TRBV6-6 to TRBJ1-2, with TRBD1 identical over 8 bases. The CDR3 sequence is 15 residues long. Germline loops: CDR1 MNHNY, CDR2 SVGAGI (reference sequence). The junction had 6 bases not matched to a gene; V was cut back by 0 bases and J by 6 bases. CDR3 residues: CASSYSAGGADGYTF. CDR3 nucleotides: TGTGCCAGCAGTTACTCAGCAGGGGGCGCGGATGGCTACACCTTC.

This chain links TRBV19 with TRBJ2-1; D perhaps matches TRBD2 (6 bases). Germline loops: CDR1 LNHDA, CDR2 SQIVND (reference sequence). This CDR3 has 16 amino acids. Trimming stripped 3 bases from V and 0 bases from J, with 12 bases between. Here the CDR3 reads CASSIHHGSSYNEQFF. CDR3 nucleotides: TGTGCCAGTAGTATTCATCACGGGAGCTCCTACAATGAGCAGTTCTTC.

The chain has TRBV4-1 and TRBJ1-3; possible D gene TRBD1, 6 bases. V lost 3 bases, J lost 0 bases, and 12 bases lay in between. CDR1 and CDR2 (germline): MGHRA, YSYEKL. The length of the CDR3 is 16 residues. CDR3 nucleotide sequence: TGCGCCAGCAGCCACAGGACAGACAGCTCTGGAAACACCATATATTTT. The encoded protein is CASSHRTDSSGNTIYF.

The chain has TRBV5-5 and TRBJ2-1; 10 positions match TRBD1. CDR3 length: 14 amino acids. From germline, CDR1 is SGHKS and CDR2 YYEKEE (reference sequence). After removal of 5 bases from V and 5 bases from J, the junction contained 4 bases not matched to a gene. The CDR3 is CASSPGTGDNEQFF. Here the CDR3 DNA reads TGTGCCAGCAGTCCTGGGACAGGGGACAATGAGCAGTTCTTC. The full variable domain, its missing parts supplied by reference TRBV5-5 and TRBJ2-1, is DAGVTQSPTHLIKTRGQQVTLRCSPISGHKSVSWYQQVLGQGPQFIFQYYEKEERGRGNFPDRFSARQFPNYSSELNVNALLLGDSALYLCASSPGTGDNEQFFGPGTRLTVL.

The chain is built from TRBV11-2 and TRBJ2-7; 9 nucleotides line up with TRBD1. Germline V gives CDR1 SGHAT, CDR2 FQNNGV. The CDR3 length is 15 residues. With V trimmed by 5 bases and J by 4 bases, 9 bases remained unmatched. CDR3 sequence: CASSTTGTGFYEQYF. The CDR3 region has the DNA TGTGCCAGCAGCACGACCGGGACAGGGTTTTACGAGCAGTACTTC.

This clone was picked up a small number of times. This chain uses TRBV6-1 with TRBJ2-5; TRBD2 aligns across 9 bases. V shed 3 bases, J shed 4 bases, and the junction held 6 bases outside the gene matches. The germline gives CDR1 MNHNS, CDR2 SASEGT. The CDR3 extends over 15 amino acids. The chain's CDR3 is CASSELAGMSETQYF. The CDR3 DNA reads TGTGCCAGCAGTGAGCTAGCGGGGATGTCAGAGACCCAGTACTTC.

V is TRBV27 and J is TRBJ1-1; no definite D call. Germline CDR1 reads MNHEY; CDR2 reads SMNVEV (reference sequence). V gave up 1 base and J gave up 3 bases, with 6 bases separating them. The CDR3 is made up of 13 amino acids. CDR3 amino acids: CASSLLRDTEAFF. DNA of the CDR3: TGTGCCAGCAGTTTATTGAGGGACACTGAAGCTTTCTTT.

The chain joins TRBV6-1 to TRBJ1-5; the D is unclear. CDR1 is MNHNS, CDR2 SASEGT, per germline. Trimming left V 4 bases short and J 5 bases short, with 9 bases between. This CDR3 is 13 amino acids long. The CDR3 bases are TGTGCCAGCAGTGCTACAGTGGATCAGCCCCAGCATTTT. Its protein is CASSATVDQPQHF.

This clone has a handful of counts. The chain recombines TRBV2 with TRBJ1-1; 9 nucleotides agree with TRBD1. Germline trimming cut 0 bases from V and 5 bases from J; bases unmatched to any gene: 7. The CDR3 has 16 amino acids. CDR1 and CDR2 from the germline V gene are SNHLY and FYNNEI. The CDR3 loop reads CASSEAPGQGGTEAFF. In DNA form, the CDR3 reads TGTGCCAGCAGTGAAGCGCCGGGACAGGGAGGAACTGAAGCTTTCTTT.

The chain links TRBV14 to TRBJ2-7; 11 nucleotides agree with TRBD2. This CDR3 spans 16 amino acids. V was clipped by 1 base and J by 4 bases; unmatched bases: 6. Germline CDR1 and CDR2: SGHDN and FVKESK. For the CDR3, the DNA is TGTGCCAGCAGCCAAGTCTTAGCGGGAGGGCCGTACGAGCAGTACTTC. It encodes CASSQVLAGGPYEQYF.

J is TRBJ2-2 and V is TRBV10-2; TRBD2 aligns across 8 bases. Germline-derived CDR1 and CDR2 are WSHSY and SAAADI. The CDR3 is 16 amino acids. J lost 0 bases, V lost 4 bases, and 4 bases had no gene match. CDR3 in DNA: TGCGCCAGCAGTGCATTGGGACTAGCGAACACCGGGGAGCTGTTTTTT. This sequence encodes CASSALGLANTGELFF.

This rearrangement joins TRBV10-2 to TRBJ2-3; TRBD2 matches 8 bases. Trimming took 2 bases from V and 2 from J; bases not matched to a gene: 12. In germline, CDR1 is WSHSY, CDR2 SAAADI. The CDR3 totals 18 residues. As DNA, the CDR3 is TGCGCCAGCAGTGAGGAATGTCGACTAGCGAGAAACACAGATACGCAGTATTTT. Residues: CASSEECRLARNTDTQYF.

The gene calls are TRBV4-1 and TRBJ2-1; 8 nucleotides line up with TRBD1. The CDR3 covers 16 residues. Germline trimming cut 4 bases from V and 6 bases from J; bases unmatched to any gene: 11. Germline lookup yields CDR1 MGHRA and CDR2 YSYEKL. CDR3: CASSPPRTGSINEQFF. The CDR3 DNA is TGCGCCAGCAGCCCGCCCCGGACAGGGTCCATCAATGAGCAGTTCTTC.

In nucleotides, the CDR3 is TGTGCCAGCAGCACGAAGACCTACAGGGTCGAGCAGTACTTC. Its translation is CASSTKTYRVEQYF. This chain connects TRBV21-1 to TRBJ2-7; the table's D gene call, TRBD1, was not cross checked with the DNA. TRBV21-1 is a known pseudogene. The CDR3 length is 14 residues.

The CDR3 here is CASSKRQGTGNTIYF. The DNA for the CDR3 is TGTGCCAGCAGCAAGCGACAGGGGACTGGAAACACCATATATTTT. The genes are TRBV5-4 and TRBJ1-3; the match to TRBD1 covers 8 bases. CDR3 size: 15 residues. After removal of 4 bases from V and 2 bases from J, the junction contained 5 bases not matched to a gene. The germline V gene has CDR1 SGHNT and CDR2 YYREEE (reference sequence).